Listed below are T cell receptor beta chains from one sample, sequenced in a study of CD8 T cells in Susac syndrome. TCRdb processed the immunoSEQ multiplex PCR reads anew with MiXCR; each CDR3 protein has one entry. The top ten clones hold 0.35% to 0.4% of a sample with approximately 76,000 distinct CDR3 sequences, about 95% of them seen once. Specimen: CD8+ T cells from PBMCs. The receptors derive from a human donor with multiple sclerosis. Both conserved end residues are part of each CDR3. A D gene is named only where the DNA matches it firmly. Part of the rows lack a size; the others show once, few, many or a class for expanded clones.

TRBD1,TRBV19,.,TRBJ1-1,TGTGCCAGTAGTCCAACGGACAGGGGAGTAACTGAAGCTTTCTTT,CASSPTDRGVTEAFF
.,TRBV29-1,few,TRBJ2-2,TGCAGCGTTTTAACCGGGGAGCTGTTTTTT,CSVLTGELFF
.,TRBV7-2,.,TRBJ2-3,TGTGCCAGCAGCTTAGCGCGGGGCCGGCCAGATACGCAGTATTTT,CASSLARGRPDTQYF
.,TRBV7-9,once,TRBJ2-7,TGTGCCAGCAGCGGACGGGCGATCTACGAGCAGTACTTC,CASSGRAIYEQYF
.,TRBV7-6,.,TRBJ1-1,TGTGCCAGCAGTTTAACTAAGGGTCGGGAAGGTGAAGCTTTCTTT,CASSLTKGREGEAFF
.,TRBV3-1,.,TRBJ2-1,TGTGCCAGCAGCCATAAAGCGGGCTCCTACAATGAGCAGTTCTTC,CASSHKAGSYNEQFF
.,TRBV4-2,.,TRBJ2-1,TGTGCCAGCAGCCAAGATCGATTGGAGCTAGAGATGTACAATGAGCAGTTCTTC,CASSQDRLELEMYNEQFF
TRBD1,TRBV6-5,.,TRBJ1-2,TGTGCCAGCAGTTCCGAGACAGGGGTAGCATCATGGGCCTATGGCTACACCTTC,CASSSETGVASWAYGYTF
.,TRBV7-9,.,TRBJ1-5,TGTGCCAGCAGCTTAGAGGCAGGGAGAAAAGTTCAGCCCCAGCATTTT,CASSLEAGRKVQPQHF
.,TRBV4-2,once,TRBJ1-4,TGTGCCAGCAGCCCTCTCCTCGAGGGGAAACTGTTTTTT,CASSPLLEGKLFF
TRBD2,TRBV7-9,.,TRBJ2-1,TGTGCCAGCAGCTTAGCGGGCGGGAGGGAGATGAATGAGCAGTTCTTC,CASSLAGGREMNEQFF
TRBD1,TRBV29-1,.,TRBJ1-1,TGCAGCGTCCAGGGGGCGAACACTGAAGCTTTCTTT,CSVQGANTEAFF
TRBD2,TRBV6-5,.,TRBJ2-3,TGTGCCACTTCGCCTAGCGGGGGAACGACAGATACGCAGTATTTT,CATSPSGGTTDTQYF
TRBD1,TRBV9,.,TRBJ1-5,TGTGCCAGCTCCAGGGAATGGCAGGGGGTCAGGGGGAATCAGCCCCAGCATTTT,CASSREWQGVRGNQPQHF
.,TRBV3-1,.,TRBJ2-7,TGTGCCAGCAGCCATCCCCGAGACGAGCAGTACTTC,CASSHPRDEQYF
.,TRBV7-2,.,TRBJ2-1,TGTGCCAGCAGCTTAGTTACCCGACAGGGAGGCAATGAGCAGTTCTTC,CASSLVTRQGGNEQFF
.,TRBV19,.,TRBJ1-1,TGTGCCAGTAGCATGCGGCGGCGGGTGACAGCAGGGTACACTGAAGCTTTCTTT,CASSMRRRVTAGYTEAFF
.,TRBV2,.,TRBJ2-1,TGTGCCAGCAGCCTCTTGGGACCCAATGAGCAGTTCTTC,CASSLLGPNEQFF
.,TRBV19,once,TRBJ2-6,TGTGCCAGTAGTGCAGGGTTTGGTGGGGCCAACGTCCTGACTTTC,CASSAGFGGANVLTF
.,TRBV7-9,.,TRBJ1-1,TGTGCCAGCAGCTCACCCCGGAATCACGGGGGAGGGATGAACACTGAAGCTTTCTTT,CASSSPRNHGGGMNTEAFF
.,TRBV20-1,.,TRBJ2-5,TGCAGTGCTAGTGAGATGGAGACCCAGTACTTC,CSASEMETQYF
TRBD2,TRBV6-1,.,TRBJ2-3,TGTGCCAGCAGTATAGGTGGACTAGCGGGGGGCACAGATACGCAGTATTTT,CASSIGGLAGGTDTQYF
.,TRBV5-4,.,TRBJ2-3,TGTGCCAGCAGCTTGGTGGCCAGGGGGGTGACAGATACGCAGTATTTT,CASSLVARGVTDTQYF
.,TRBV18,.,TRBJ2-3,TGTGCCAGTACCGGGACTCCGGGATTCGAGGCAGATACGCAGTATTTT,CASTGTPGFEADTQYF
.,TRBV11-2,once,TRBJ2-5,TGTGCCAGCAGCTTAGGAGGCGGCCAAGAGACCCAGTACTTC,CASSLGGGQETQYF
.,TRBV30,.,TRBJ1-5,TGTGCCTGGAGTGCCACCAGAGCTACCTCACAGCCCCAGCATTTT,CAWSATRATSQPQHF
TRBD2,TRBV10-1,once,TRBJ2-3,TGCGCCAGCAGTGAGAGGACTAGTTTCTCAGATACGCAGTATTTT,CASSERTSFSDTQYF
.,TRBV7-2,.,TRBJ2-1,TGTGCCAGCAGCTTAGGTGGAGGGGGAAATGAGCAGTTCTTC,CASSLGGGGNEQFF
TRBD2,TRBV2,once,TRBJ2-1,TGTGCCAGCAGTCCAGCGGGAGTAAGGAATGAGCAGTTCTTC,CASSPAGVRNEQFF
TRBD2,TRBV27,.,TRBJ2-7,TGTGCCAGCAGTTCGTTAGCGGGGCCAACCTACGAGCAGTACTTC,CASSSLAGPTYEQYF
.,TRBV30,.,TRBJ1-1,TGTGCCTGGAGTCCCTCTGACAGGCAAATCACTGAAGCTTTCTTT,CAWSPSDRQITEAFF
TRBD2,TRBV6-2/TRBV6-3,.,TRBJ2-1,TGTGCCAGCAGGCACAGACTAGCCCTATACAATGAGCAGTTCTTC,CASRHRLALYNEQFF
TRBD1,TRBV18,.,TRBJ1-2,TGTGCCAGCTCACCACCCCCGGGACAGGGGTGGTTTGGCTACACCTTC,CASSPPPGQGWFGYTF
TRBD1,TRBV7-9,.,TRBJ1-4,TGTGCCAGCAGGCAGGGGGGCGAGTATGAAAAACTGTTTTTT,CASRQGGEYEKLFF
TRBD2,TRBV6-1,.,TRBJ2-2,TGTGCCAGCAGTGAACTAGCGGGAGACGCCGGGGAGCTGTTTTTT,CASSELAGDAGELFF
.,TRBV7-2,.,TRBJ1-1,TGTGCCAGCAGCTCATCCCCTAACTCTGAAGCTTTCTTT,CASSSSPNSEAFF
.,TRBV29-1,.,TRBJ1-2,TGCAGCGTTGAACACCTCTATGGCTACACCTTC,CSVEHLYGYTF
.,TRBV6-2/TRBV6-3,.,TRBJ1-1,TGTGCCAGCATTCGAGGCCTCTTGGAGACTGAAGCTTTCTTT,CASIRGLLETEAFF
.,TRBV7-9,.,TRBJ1-4,TGTGCCAGCAGCTCACCGACACTACCTGAAAAACTGTTTTTT,CASSSPTLPEKLFF
TRBD1,TRBV5-6,.,TRBJ2-7,TGTGCCAGCAGCGCCGGACAGGGGCTCTCCTACGAGCAGTACTTC,CASSAGQGLSYEQYF
TRBD1,TRBV10-3,.,TRBJ2-5,TGTGCCATCAGTGGCGATGGTGACAGGGGGCTGGAGACCCAGTACTTC,CAISGDGDRGLETQYF
.,TRBV3-1,once,TRBJ1-1,TGTGCCAGCAGCCCCTCGCAGGGCAGGAACACTGAAGCTTTCTTT,CASSPSQGRNTEAFF
.,TRBV2,.,TRBJ1-5,TGTGCCAGCAGTGACCTTCTAGGTGGCAATCAGCCCCAGCATTTT,CASSDLLGGNQPQHF
.,TRBV15,.,TRBJ2-3,TGTGCCACCAGCAGACGTTCAGGGCCCGGGACAGATACGCAGTATTTT,CATSRRSGPGTDTQYF
.,TRBV15,.,TRBJ2-3,TGTGCCACCAGCAAGTTTGGAGAAGATACGCAGTATTTT,CATSKFGEDTQYF
TRBD1,TRBV29-1,once,TRBJ2-7,TGCAGCGTCGCGAAAACAGGGGGCACGTACGAGCAGTACTTC,CSVAKTGGTYEQYF
.,TRBV20-1,.,TRBJ1-1,TGCAGTGCTACCGACACTGACACTGAAGCTTTCTTT,CSATDTDTEAFF
TRBD2,TRBV27,.,TRBJ2-1,TGTGCCAGCAGTTTAAGCCTAGCGGGAGCGTGGGCTGAGCAGTTCTTC,CASSLSLAGAWAEQFF
TRBD1,TRBV7-9,.,TRBJ1-2,TGTGCCAGCAGCTTAACGGGACAGGGAGTTCGAGAAGGCTACACCTTC,CASSLTGQGVREGYTF
TRBD1,TRBV10-3,.,TRBJ2-6,TGTGCCATCAGTCGGGACAGCCCCTTCTCTGGGGCCAACGTCCTGACTTTC,CAISRDSPFSGANVLTF
TRBD2,TRBV12-3/TRBV12-4,.,TRBJ2-1,TGTGCCAGCATGGTAGCGGGCTACAATGAGCAGTTCTTC,CASMVAGYNEQFF
.,TRBV4-1,.,TRBJ1-2,TGCGCCAGCAGCGAAGAGGATATCCATGGCTACACCTTC,CASSEEDIHGYTF
TRBD1,TRBV7-9,.,TRBJ2-1,TGTGCCAGCAGCTTAGTACAGGGGCCGAACAATGAGCAGTTCTTC,CASSLVQGPNNEQFF
TRBD1,TRBV27,.,TRBJ2-7,TGTGCCAGCAGTTTATCCTCGACCGGGACAGGGGGTGACGAGCAGTACTTC,CASSLSSTGTGGDEQYF
TRBD1,TRBV7-2,.,TRBJ2-7,TGTGCCAGCAGCTACAGGGGTGAGGAGCAGTACTTC,CASSYRGEEQYF
.,TRBV5-1,.,TRBJ1-1,TGCGCCAGCAGCTTGGAGTCAGGGACGAATGAAGCTTTCTTT,CASSLESGTNEAFF
.,TRBV27,once,TRBJ1-2,TGTGCCAGCAGTCCGAACGGCCTCCCGGGCTACACCTTC,CASSPNGLPGYTF
TRBD2,TRBV6-1,.,TRBJ2-5,TGTGCCAGCCCCAGTTGGATAGCGGGGGCGAATTTACAAGAGACCCAGTACTTC,CASPSWIAGANLQETQYF
.,TRBV19,.,TRBJ2-1,TGTGCCAGTAGTATGAGGGGTTCCTACAATGAGCAGTTCTTC,CASSMRGSYNEQFF